This T cell receptor (beta chain) came from a study of Ad26.COV2.S vaccination and SARS-CoV-2 variants. Treatment noted: over 15 received Ad26.COV2.S at low or high dose, single or two shots; 5 received placebo; per-sample allocation not given. Sampling happened 63 days after the first vaccine or placebo injection. To note about this clone: What it binds is unknown.

General study findings and limits: Those who received the vaccine showed greater spike-specific TCR breadth than those given placebo.

Profiling relied on immunoSEQ multiplex PCR, and the TCRdb table lists in-frame clones only, not all of them. Of roughly 420,000 clones detected, 70% to 90% appear once; the ten largest clones hold approximately 4%. The CDR3 is 16 amino acids. CDR1 is LNHNV and CDR2 is YYDKDF in the germline V gene (reference sequence). The V and J ends lost 0 bases and 15 bases, in that order; junction bases with no gene match: 14. This chain links TRBV15 with TRBJ2-1; TRBD2 aligns across 10 bases. The specimen was peripheral blood, collected in a trial of Ad26.COV2.S vaccine versus placebo. The origin of this receptor is a person between 18 and 60 years old who received the Ad26.COV2.S COVID-19 vaccine or a placebo. CDR3 DNA sequence: TGTGCCACCAGCAGAGATCTTGCTAGCGGGGGCCTCCTTGGGTTCTTC. Encoded protein: CATSRDLASGGLLGFF.